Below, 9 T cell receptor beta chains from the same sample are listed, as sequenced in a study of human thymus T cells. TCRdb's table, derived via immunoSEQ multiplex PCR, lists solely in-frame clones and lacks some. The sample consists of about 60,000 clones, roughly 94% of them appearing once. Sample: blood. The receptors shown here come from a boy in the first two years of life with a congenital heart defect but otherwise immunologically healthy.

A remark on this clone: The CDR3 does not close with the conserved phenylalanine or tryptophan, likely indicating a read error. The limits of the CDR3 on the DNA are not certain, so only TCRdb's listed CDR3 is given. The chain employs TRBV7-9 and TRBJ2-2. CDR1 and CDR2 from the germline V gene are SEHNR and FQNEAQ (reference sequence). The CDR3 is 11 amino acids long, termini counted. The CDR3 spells CASSNSPHGQG.

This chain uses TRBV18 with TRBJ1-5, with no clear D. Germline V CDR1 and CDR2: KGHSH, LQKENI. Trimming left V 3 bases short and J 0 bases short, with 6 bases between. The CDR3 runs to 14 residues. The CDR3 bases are TGTGCCAGCTCACCGAAGTATAGCAATCAGCCCCAGCATTTT. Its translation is CASSPKYSNQPQHF.

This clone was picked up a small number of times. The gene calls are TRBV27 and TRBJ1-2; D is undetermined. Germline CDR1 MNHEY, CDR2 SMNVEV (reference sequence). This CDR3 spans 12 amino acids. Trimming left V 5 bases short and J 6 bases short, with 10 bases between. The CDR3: CASSPDGHGYTF. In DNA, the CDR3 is TGTGCCAGCAGTCCAGATGGTCATGGCTACACCTTC.

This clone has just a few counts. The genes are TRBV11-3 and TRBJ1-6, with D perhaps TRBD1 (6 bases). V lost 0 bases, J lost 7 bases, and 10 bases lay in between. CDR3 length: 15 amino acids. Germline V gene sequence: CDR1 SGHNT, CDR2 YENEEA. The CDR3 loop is CASSLEQGGNSPLHF. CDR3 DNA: TGTGCCAGCAGCTTAGAACAGGGAGGGAATTCACCCCTCCACTTT.

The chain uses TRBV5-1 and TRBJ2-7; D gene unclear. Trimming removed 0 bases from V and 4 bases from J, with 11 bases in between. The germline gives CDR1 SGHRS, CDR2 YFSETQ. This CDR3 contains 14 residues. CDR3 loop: CASSLGAPPYEQYF. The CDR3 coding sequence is TGCGCCAGCAGCTTGGGCGCCCCCCCATACGAGCAGTACTTC.

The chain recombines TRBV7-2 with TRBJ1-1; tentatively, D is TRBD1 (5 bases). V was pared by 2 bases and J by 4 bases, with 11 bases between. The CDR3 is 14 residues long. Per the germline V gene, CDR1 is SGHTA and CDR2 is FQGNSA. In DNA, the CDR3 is TGTGCCAGCAGCTTATCATTGACAGTCACTGAAGCTTTCTTT. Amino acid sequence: CASSLSLTVTEAFF. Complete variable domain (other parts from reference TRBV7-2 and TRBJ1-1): GAGVSQSPSNKVTEKGKDVELRCDPISGHTALYWYRQSLGQGLEFLIYFQGNSAPDKSGLPSDRFSAERTGGSVSTLTIQRTQQEDSAVYLCASSLSLTVTEAFFGQGTRLTVV.

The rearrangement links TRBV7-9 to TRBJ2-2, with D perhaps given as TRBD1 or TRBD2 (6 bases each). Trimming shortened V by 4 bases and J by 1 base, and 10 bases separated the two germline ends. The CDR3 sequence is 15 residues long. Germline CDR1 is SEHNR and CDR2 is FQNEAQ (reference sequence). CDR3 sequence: CASSWGARNTGELFF. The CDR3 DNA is TGTGCCAGCAGCTGGGGGGCTAGGAACACCGGGGAGCTGTTTTTT.

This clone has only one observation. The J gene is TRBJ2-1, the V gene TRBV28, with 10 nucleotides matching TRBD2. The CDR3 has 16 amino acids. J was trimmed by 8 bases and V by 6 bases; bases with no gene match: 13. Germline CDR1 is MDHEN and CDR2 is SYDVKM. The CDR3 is CASSHPGLARIHEQFF. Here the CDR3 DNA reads TGTGCCAGCAGCCACCCGGGACTAGCGCGGATTCATGAGCAGTTCTTC.

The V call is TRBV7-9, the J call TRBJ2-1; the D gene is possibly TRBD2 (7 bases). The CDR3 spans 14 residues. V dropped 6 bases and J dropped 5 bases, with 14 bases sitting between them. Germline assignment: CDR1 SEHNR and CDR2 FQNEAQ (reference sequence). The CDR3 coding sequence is TGTGCCAGCAGGCCTAGGGAGGGGGACAATGAGCAGTTCTTC. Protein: CASRPREGDNEQFF.